This TCR beta chain came from a study of T-cell memory formation after mild COVID-19. The CDR3 length is 17 residues. With 4 bases clipped from V and 0 bases from J, the junction kept 7 bases outside the gene matches. Germline assignment: CDR1 SGHRS and CDR2 YFSETQ. Via MiXCR, TCRdb re-called the 5' RACE reads, giving one row per CDR3 protein. The sample lists some 250,000 distinct CDR3 sequences; over 9% were seen once. For this clonotype: Its cognate antigen is unknown.

Whole-study results and caveats: In pre-infection memory, a portion of responding clones appeared, which suggested that cross-reactive memory joined.

V is TRBV5-1 and J is TRBJ2-6, with 7 bases identical to TRBD1. The clonotype originates from a man aged 18 to 29 who had mild COVID-19 (a few samples of this study predate the infection). Cell type and time point are not known. The sequenced sample consisted of PBMCs or a T cell subset sorted from them (not recorded which). The CDR3 loop is CASSGTEFHSGANVLTF. CDR3 DNA: TGCGCCAGCAGCGGGACAGAGTTCCACTCTGGGGCCAACGTCCTGACTTTC.